Following are 15 T cell receptor beta chains from one sample sequenced in a study of T cells in Graves' hyperthyroidism and ophthalmopathy. RNA transcripts gave rise to amplified TCR beta CDR3 regions. An initial round of RT-PCR targeting the TCR CDR3 relied on the HTBI primer set. One entry per CDR3 protein results from TCRdb running MiXCR on the multiplex PCR reads. The sample carries about 600,000 distinct CDR3 sequences, 14% recorded once. Sample: blood. The receptors stem from a woman younger than 30 with Graves' ophthalmopathy.

The table lists this clonotype with many counts. The chain recombines TRBV28 with TRBJ1-2, with unresolved D. There are 16 residues in the CDR3. Germline V gives CDR1 MDHEN, CDR2 SYDVKM. V lost 1 base to trimming and J lost 0 bases, with 12 bases between them. DNA of the CDR3: TGTGCCAGCAGTTTATTGGTGGCAGGCGCTAACTATGGCTACACCTTC. It yields the protein CASSLLVAGANYGYTF.

This clonotype has a count of ten or more. The rearrangement uses TRBV2 and TRBJ2-7, with 8 nucleotides matching TRBD1. CDR3 length: 14 residues. V lost 5 bases, J lost 3 bases, and 6 bases stayed unmatched. CDR1 is SNHLY and CDR2 is FYNNEI in the germline V gene. CDR3 nucleotides: TGTGCCAGCAGTCTTCAGGGGGCGGGCTACGAGCAGTACTTC. It specifies CASSLQGAGYEQYF.

Many counts were recorded for this clonotype. The chain has TRBV18 and TRBJ1-4, with 8 bases aligning to TRBD1. J lost 8 bases, V lost 6 bases, and 20 bases had no gene match. Germline loops: CDR1 KGHSH, CDR2 LQKENI. CDR3 length: 18 residues. This chain's CDR3 is CASSLFAPTPDRDEKLFF. DNA for the CDR3: TGTGCCAGCTCCCTATTCGCCCCCACCCCGGACAGGGACGAAAAACTGTTTTTT.

In its sample, this clonotype was seen many times. The V and J genes are TRBV19 and TRBJ1-1; TRBD1 matches at 8 bases. CDR3 length: 15 amino acids. J gave up 5 bases and V 5 bases, and 10 bases lay outside the gene matches. The germline V gene has CDR1 LNHDA and CDR2 SQIVND (reference sequence). The CDR3 DNA is TGTGCCAGTAGTCCCTCCGGGACAGGTTTAACTGAAGCTTTCTTT. It yields the protein CASSPSGTGLTEAFF.

The table lists this clonotype with many counts. The CDR3: CASSLGSGFYNEQFF. CDR3 nucleotides: TGTGCCAGCAGTTTGGGGAGCGGGTTTTACAATGAGCAGTTCTTC. The chain joins TRBV27 to TRBJ2-1; D perhaps matches TRBD2 (6 bases). This CDR3 contains 15 residues. Germline CDR1 MNHEY, CDR2 SMNVEV (reference sequence). V lost 3 bases to trimming and J lost 4 bases, with 13 bases between them.

The sample holds one count of this clonotype. The J gene is TRBJ1-2, the V gene TRBV5-1; D remains unclear. This CDR3 is 13 amino acids long. Trimming pared 0 bases from V and 4 bases from J, leaving 7 bases between. Germline CDR1 SGHRS, CDR2 YFSETQ. In DNA form, the CDR3 reads TGCGCCAGCAGCTTGGTGACGGCCTATGGCTACACCTTC. Its protein is CASSLVTAYGYTF.

Written as DNA, the CDR3 is TGTGCCATCAGGGCTGGGCCCGGGACAGGGCGTAGGGGGAGAGATCTGAATGAGCAGTTCTTC. Translated: CAIRAGPGTGRRGRDLNEQFF. The V gene is TRBV10-3, the J gene TRBJ2-1, with 9 nucleotides matching TRBD1. Trimming took 6 bases from V and 7 from J; bases not matched to a gene: 28. From germline, CDR1 is ENHRY and CDR2 SYGVKD. The CDR3 sequence is 21 residues long.

V is TRBV7-8 and J is TRBJ2-1; the match to TRBD2 covers 12 bases. The CDR3 loop spans 18 amino acids. CDR1 and CDR2 from the germline V gene are SGHVS and FQNEAQ. V shed 1 base and J 5 bases; nucleotides not matched to a gene: 9. CDR3 nucleotide sequence: TGTGCCAGCAGCTTAGTCGGTTGGCTAGCGGGAGGGAACAATGAGCAGTTCTTC. Residues: CASSLVGWLAGGNNEQFF.

The chain combines TRBV7-9 with TRBJ2-7; D may be TRBD1 (6 bases). This CDR3 has 14 amino acids. V shed 3 bases and J shed 6 bases, with 15 bases lying between them. CDR1 is SEHNR, CDR2 FQNEAQ, per germline (reference sequence). The CDR3 region has the DNA TGTGCCAGCAGCTTCCGGGACAACAGCGGCGAGCAGTACTTC. This encodes CASSFRDNSGEQYF.

This clonotype was counted ten times or more. The gene calls are TRBV29-1 and TRBJ2-7; 9 bases line up with TRBD1. The V segment lost 6 bases and the J segment 2 bases; nucleotides outside the gene matches: 2. The V gene's germline CDR1 is SQVTM and CDR2 ANQGSEA. The CDR3 length is 12 residues. Written as DNA, the CDR3 is TGCAGCGTCCACAGGGGGCCCTACGAGCAGTACTTC. It is translated as CSVHRGPYEQYF.

This clonotype has at least ten counts. V is TRBV12-3 or TRBV12-4 and J is TRBJ2-3, with 12 nucleotides matching TRBD2. V lost 6 bases to trimming and J lost 6 bases; unmatched junction nucleotides: 7. The CDR3 length is 15 residues. CDR3: CASSLPSGRADTQYF. The CDR3 nucleotides read TGTGCCAGCAGCCTACCTAGCGGGAGGGCCGATACGCAGTATTTT.

This clonotype was found many times. The V call is TRBV11-2, the J call TRBJ1-4; D is unresolved. This CDR3 contains 14 residues. The V end lost 9 bases, the J end lost 4 bases, and 15 bases lay between the germline ends. The germline CDR1 and CDR2 sequences are SGHAT and FQNNGV. DNA of the CDR3: TGTGCCAGTTCCCCACGGCAAGTTAATGAAAAACTGTTTTTT. It translates to CASSPRQVNEKLFF. Drawing the rest from reference TRBV11-2 and TRBJ1-4, the complete variable domain is EAGVAQSPRYKIIEKRQSVAFWCNPISGHATLYWYQQILGQGPKLLIQFQNNGVVDDSQLPKDRFSAERLKGVDSTLKIQPAKLEDSAVYLCASSPRQVNEKLFFGSGTQLSVL.

This clonotype was counted many times. The chain joins TRBV20-1 to TRBJ2-1, with 8 positions matching TRBD2. The CDR3 is 15 residues long. From germline, CDR1 is DFQATT and CDR2 SNEGSKA (reference sequence). Losses at the gene ends were 8 bases for V and 6 bases for J; bases not matched to a gene: 15. The CDR3 sequence is CSTVLLAGDPNEQFF. The DNA of the CDR3 is TGCAGTACAGTCCTCCTAGCGGGTGATCCCAATGAGCAGTTCTTC.

This clonotype was recorded many times. The V call is TRBV30, the J call TRBJ1-5; tentative D call: TRBD1 (6 bases). V lost 2 bases to trimming and J lost 4 bases, with 12 bases between them. The CDR3 runs to 14 residues. Per germline, CDR1 GTSNPN and CDR2 SVGIG (reference sequence). The CDR3, as DNA: TGTGCCTGGAGTTCTTGGAGGGGGAATCAGCCCCAGCATTTT. Amino acid sequence: CAWSSWRGNQPQHF.

This clonotype was counted many times. This chain uses TRBV28 with TRBJ1-1, with 8 bases that match TRBD1. CDR3 size: 17 residues. Germline CDR1 MDHEN, CDR2 SYDVKM. Trimming cost V 4 bases and J 6 bases; bases outside gene matches: 16. CDR3 sequence (DNA): TGTGCCAGCAGTTCCCTAATGGGCAGGGGGCGGGTCGCTGAAGCTTTCTTT. This sequence encodes CASSSLMGRGRVAEAFF.